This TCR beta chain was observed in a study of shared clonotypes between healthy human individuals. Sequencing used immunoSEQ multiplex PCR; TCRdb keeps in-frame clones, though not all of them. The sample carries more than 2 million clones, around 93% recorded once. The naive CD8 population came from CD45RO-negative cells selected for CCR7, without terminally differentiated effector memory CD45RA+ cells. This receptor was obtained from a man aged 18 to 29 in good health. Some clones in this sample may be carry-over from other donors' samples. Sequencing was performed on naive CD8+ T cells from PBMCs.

The CDR3 DNA follows: TGTGCCAGCAGCCTCGACCTAGCGGCATCCTACGAGCAGTACTTC. It translates to CASSLDLAASYEQYF. The J gene is TRBJ2-7, the V gene TRBV7-9; 7 bases are shared with TRBD2. V was clipped by 5 bases and J by 1 base; unmatched bases: 8. Germline loops: CDR1 SEHNR, CDR2 FQNEAQ (reference sequence). This CDR3 contains 15 residues.